This T cell receptor (beta chain) was captured by sequencing in a study of OX40 agonist ivuxolimab in advanced cancers. Study summary: Three patients had partial responses: one hepatocellular carcinoma, two cutaneous melanoma.

Any history of autoimmune disease or systemic immunosuppression disqualified patients. The germline V gene has CDR1 SGHRS and CDR2 YFSETQ. The length of the CDR3 is 14 residues. V shed 4 bases and J shed 7 bases, with 17 bases lying between them. The method was immunoSEQ multiplex PCR; TCRdb's version includes in-frame clones alone and lacks a portion of them. The sample records tens of thousands of clones, 83% being singletons. Concerning this clone itself: No antigen is known for it.

Findings and limits, study-wide: Partly responding patients at 0.1-3.0 mg/kg showed some of the smallest clonal expansion.

The receptor comes from an adult with an advanced solid tumor such as melanoma, head and neck, liver or kidney cancer. This chain uses TRBV5-1 with TRBJ1-2, with D possibly being TRBD1 (6 bases). Sample: CD4+ or CD8+ T cells sorted from blood, taken in a trial of the OX40 agonist ivuxolimab. The CDR3 bases are TGCGCCAGCAGCCCCAACGAAGACAGGTCTGGCTACACCTTC. Translated, it gives CASSPNEDRSGYTF.